Below, one T cell receptor beta chain is given with its context. Its specificity is unknown. This sample is part of a study of cytomegalovirus exposure and HLA in healthy donors. Across the study: Within an early data release were around 80 million unique TCRs drawn from HLA-typed donors. The study, taken as a whole, reports: In a later analysis, a missense DCLRE1C variant was linked to TCR beta V- and J-gene trimming.

The PCR had 60 Vbeta and 13 Jbeta primers. Data came from immunoSEQ multiplex PCR; TCRdb stores just in-frame clones and leaves some out. Of some 150,000 clones listed, roughly 85% are singletons. Source material: PBMCs. The clonotype comes from a man aged 35 to 55 in good health and CMV-seropositive.

The CDR3 region is CASSPLSNYGYTF. The CDR3 DNA is TGTGCCAGCAGCCCTCTATCAAACTATGGCTACACCTTC. The chain recombines TRBV5-6 with TRBJ1-2; D not resolved. Germline V gene lookup returns CDR1 SGHDT and CDR2 YYEEEE. This CDR3 comprises 13 residues. The V gene lost 4 bases and the J gene lost 2 bases, with 9 bases spanning the gap.